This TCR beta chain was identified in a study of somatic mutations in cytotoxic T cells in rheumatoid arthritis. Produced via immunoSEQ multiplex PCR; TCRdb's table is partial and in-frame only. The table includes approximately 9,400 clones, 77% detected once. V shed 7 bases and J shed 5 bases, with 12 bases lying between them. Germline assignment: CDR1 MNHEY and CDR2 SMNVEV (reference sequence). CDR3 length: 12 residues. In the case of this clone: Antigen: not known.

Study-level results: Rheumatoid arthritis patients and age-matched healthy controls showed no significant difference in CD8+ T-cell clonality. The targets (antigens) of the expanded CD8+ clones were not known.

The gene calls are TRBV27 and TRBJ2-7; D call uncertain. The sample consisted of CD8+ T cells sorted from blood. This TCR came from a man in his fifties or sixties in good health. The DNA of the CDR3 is TGTGCCAGCACGAGTGGCCGGGACGAGCAGTACTTC. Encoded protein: CASTSGRDEQYF.